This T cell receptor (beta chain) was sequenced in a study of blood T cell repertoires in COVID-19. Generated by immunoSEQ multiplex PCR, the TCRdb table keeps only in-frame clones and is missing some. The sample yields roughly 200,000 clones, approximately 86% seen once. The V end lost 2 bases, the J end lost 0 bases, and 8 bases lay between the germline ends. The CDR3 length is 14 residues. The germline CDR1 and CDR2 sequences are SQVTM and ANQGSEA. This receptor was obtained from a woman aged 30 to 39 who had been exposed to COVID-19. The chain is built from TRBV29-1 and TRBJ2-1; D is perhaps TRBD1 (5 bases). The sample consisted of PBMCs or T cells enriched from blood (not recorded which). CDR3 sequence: CSVERGSSYNEQFF. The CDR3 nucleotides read TGCAGCGTTGAAAGGGGTAGCTCCTACAATGAGCAGTTCTTC.